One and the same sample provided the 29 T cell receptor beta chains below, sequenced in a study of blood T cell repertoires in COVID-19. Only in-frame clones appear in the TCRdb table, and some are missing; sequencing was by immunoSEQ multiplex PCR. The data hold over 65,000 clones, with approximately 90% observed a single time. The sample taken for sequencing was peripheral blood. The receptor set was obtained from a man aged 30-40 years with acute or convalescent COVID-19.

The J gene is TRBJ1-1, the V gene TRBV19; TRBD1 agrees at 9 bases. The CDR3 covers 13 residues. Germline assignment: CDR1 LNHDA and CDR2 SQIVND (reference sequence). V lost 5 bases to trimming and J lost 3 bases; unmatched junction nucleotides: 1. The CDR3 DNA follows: TGTGCCAGTAGTCGGACAGGGGACACTGAAGCTTTCTTT. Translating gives CASSRTGDTEAFF.

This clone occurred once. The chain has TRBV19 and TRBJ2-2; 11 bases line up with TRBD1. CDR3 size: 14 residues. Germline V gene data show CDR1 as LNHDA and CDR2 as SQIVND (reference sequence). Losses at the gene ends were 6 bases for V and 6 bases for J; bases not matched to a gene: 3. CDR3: CASSGQGASGELFF. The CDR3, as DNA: TGTGCCAGTAGCGGACAGGGGGCATCCGGGGAGCTGTTTTTT.

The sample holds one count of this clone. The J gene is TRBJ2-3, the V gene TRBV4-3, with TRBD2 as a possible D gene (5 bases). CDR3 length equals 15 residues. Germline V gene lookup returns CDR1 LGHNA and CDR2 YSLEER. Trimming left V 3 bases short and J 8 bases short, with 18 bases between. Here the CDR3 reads CASSQSSSRDPTQYF. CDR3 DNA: TGCGCCAGCAGCCAGAGTTCCTCACGGGATCCTACGCAGTATTTT.

CDR3 DNA sequence: TGTGCCGCCTCACTAGCGGGAAGGTCAGATACGCAGTATTTT. It is translated as CAASLAGRSDTQYF. The chain employs TRBV15 and TRBJ2-3; TRBD2 matches at 10 bases. The V gene's germline CDR1 is LNHNV and CDR2 YYDKDF (reference sequence). Germline trimming cut 11 bases from V and 4 bases from J; bases unmatched to any gene: 9. This CDR3 has 14 amino acids. The full variable domain, with the rest looked up from reference TRBV15 and TRBJ2-3, is DAMVIQNPRYQVTQFGKPVTLSCSQTLNHNVMYWYQQKSSQAPKLLFHYYDKDFNNEADTPDNFQSRRPNTSFCFLDIRSPGLGDTAMYLCAASLAGRSDTQYFGPGTRLTVL.

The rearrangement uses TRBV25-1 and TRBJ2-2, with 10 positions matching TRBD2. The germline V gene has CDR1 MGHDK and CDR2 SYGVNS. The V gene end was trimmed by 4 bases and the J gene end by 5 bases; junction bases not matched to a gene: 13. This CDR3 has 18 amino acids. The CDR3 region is CASSADSDLAGVTGELFF. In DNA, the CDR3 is TGTGCCAGCAGTGCCGACAGCGACCTAGCGGGAGTTACCGGGGAGCTGTTTTTT.

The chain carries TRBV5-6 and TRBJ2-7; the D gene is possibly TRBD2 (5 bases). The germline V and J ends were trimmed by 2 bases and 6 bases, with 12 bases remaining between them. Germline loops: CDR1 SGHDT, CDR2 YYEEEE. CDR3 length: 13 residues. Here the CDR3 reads CASSFEASREQYF. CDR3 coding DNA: TGTGCCAGCAGCTTTGAGGCTAGCCGCGAGCAGTACTTC.

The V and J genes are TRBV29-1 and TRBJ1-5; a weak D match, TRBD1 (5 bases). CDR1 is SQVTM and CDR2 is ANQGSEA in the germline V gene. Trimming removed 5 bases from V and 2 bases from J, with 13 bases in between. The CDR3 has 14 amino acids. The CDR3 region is CSVNQGTGNQPQHF. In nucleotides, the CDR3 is TGCAGCGTTAATCAGGGTACGGGCAATCAGCCCCAGCATTTT.

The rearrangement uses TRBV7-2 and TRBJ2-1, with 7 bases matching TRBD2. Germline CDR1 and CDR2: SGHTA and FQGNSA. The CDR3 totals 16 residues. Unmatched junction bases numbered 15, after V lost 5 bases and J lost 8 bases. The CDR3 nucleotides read TGTGCCAGCAGCCCCACTCAGCGGGGAGGGGACGATGAGCAGTTCTTC. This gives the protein CASSPTQRGGDDEQFF.

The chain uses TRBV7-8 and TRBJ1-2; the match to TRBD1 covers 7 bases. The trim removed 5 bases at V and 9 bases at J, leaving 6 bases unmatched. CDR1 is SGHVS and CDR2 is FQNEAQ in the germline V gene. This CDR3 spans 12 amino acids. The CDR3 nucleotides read TGTGCCAGCAGCCCCGGACAGGTCAGCTACACCTTC. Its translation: CASSPGQVSYTF.

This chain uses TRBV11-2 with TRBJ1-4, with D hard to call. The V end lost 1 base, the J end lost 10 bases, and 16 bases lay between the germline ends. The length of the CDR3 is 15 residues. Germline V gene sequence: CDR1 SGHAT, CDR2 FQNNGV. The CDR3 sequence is CASSLVASALGKLFF. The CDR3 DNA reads TGTGCCAGCAGCTTAGTGGCGTCCGCACTAGGAAAACTGTTTTTT.

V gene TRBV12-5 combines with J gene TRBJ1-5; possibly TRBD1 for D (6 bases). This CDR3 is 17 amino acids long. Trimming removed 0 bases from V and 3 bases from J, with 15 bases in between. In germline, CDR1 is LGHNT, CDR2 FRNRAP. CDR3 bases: TGTGCTAGTGGTTTGGTAAAGGACAGCGATTACAATCAGCCCCAGCATTTT. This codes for CASGLVKDSDYNQPQHF.

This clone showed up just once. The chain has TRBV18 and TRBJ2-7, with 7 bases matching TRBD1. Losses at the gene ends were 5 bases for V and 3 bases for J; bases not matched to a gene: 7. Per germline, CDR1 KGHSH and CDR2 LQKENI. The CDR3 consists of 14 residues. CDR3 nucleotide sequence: TGTGCCAGCTCAAAGGACAGGACGAGCTACGAGCAGTACTTC. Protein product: CASSKDRTSYEQYF. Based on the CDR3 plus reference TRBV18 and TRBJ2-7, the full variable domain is NAGVMQNPRHLVRRRGQEARLRCSPMKGHSHVYWYRQLPEEGLKFMVYLQKENIIDESGMPKERFSAEFPKEGPSILRIQQVVRGDSAAYFCASSKDRTSYEQYFGPGTRLTVT.

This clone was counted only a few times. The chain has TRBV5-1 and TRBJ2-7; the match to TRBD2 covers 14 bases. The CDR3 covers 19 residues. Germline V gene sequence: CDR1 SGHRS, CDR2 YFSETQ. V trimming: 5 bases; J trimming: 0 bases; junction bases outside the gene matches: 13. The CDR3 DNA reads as TGCGCCAGCAGATATACAGGGACTAGCGGGAGCCGGACCTCCTACGAGCAGTACTTC. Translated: CASRYTGTSGSRTSYEQYF.

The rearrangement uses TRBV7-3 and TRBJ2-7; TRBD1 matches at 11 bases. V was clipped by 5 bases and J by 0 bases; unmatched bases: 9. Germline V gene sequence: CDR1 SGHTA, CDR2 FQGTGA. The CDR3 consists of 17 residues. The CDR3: CASSLGTGGLLSYEQYF. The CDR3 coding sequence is TGTGCCAGCAGCCTAGGGACAGGGGGACTACTCTCCTACGAGCAGTACTTC.

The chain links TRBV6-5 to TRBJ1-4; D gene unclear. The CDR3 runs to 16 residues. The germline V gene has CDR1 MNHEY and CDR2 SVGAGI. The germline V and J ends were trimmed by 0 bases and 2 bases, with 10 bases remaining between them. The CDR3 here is CASSYSLTPTNEKLFF. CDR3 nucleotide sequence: TGTGCCAGCAGTTACTCGTTAACTCCTACTAATGAAAAACTGTTTTTT.

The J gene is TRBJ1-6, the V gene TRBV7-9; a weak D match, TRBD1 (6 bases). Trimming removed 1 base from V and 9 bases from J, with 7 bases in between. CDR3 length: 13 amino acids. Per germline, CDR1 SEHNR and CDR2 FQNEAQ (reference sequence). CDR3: CASSLEGVSPLHF. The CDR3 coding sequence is TGTGCCAGCAGCTTAGAGGGGGTTTCACCCCTCCACTTT.

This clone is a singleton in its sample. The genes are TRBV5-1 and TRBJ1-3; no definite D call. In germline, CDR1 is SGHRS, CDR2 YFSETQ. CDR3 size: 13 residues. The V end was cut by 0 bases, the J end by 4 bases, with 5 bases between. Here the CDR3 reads CASSLGRGNTIYF. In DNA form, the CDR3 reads TGCGCCAGCAGCTTGGGCCGGGGAAACACCATATATTTT.

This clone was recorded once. The CDR3 here is CSVGDTLQYF. CDR3 in DNA: TGCAGCGTTGGGGACACTTTGCAGTACTTC. The chain combines TRBV29-1 with TRBJ2-7, with D possibly TRBD1 on 6 matching bases. Germline V lookup: CDR1 SQVTM, CDR2 ANQGSEA. Trimming left V 4 bases short and J 9 bases short, with 10 bases between. The CDR3 runs 10 residues.

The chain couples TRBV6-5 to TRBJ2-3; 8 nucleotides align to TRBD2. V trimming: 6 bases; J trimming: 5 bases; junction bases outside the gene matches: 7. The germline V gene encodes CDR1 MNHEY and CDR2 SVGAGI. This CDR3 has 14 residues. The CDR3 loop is CASRVPGLVDTQYF. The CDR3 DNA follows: TGTGCCAGCAGGGTACCGGGACTAGTAGATACGCAGTATTTT.

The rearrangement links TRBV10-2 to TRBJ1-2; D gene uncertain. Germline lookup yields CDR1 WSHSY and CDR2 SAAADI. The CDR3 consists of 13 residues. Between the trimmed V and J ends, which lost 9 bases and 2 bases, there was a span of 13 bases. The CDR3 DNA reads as TGCGCCAGTAGACCCGGCGGGAACTATGGCTACACCTTC. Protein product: CASRPGGNYGYTF.

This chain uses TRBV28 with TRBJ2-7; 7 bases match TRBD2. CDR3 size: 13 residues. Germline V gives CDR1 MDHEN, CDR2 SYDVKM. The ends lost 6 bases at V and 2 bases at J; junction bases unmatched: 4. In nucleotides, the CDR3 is TGTGCCAGCAGCGGGAGCGGGGCCTACGAGCAGTACTTC. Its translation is CASSGSGAYEQYF.

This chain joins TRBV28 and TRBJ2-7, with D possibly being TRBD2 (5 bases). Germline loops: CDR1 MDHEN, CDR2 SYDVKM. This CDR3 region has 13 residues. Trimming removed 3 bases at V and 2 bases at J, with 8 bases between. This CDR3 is CASSLSGPYEQYF. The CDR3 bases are TGTGCCAGCAGTTTGAGCGGACCCTACGAGCAGTACTTC.

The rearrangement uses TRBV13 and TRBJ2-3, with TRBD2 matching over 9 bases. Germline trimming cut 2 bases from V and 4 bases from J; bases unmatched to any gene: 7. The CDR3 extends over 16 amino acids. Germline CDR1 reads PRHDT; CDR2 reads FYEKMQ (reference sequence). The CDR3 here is CASSLPSAGGADTQYF. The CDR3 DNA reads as TGTGCCAGCAGCTTACCCTCAGCGGGAGGAGCAGATACGCAGTATTTT.

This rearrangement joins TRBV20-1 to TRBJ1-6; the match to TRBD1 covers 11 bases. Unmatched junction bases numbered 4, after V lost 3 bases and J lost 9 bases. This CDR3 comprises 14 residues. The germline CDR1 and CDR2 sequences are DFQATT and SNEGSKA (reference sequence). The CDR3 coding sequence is TGCAGTGCTAGTACTGGGACAGGGGGTTCACCCCTCCACTTT. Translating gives CSASTGTGGSPLHF.

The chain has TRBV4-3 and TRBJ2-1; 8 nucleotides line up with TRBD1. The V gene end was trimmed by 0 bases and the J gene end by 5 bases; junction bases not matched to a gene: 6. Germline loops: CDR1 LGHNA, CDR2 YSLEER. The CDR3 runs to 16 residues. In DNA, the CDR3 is TGCGCCAGCAGCCAAGATTCCAGGGGGCAAAACAATGAGCAGTTCTTC. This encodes CASSQDSRGQNNEQFF.

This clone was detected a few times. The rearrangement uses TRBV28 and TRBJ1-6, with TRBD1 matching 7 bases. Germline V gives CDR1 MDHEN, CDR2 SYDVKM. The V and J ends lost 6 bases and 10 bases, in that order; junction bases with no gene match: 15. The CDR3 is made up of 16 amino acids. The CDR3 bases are TGTGCCAGCAGGGTAGATAGGGGGCCTGGGGGGTCACCCCTCCACTTT. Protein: CASRVDRGPGGSPLHF. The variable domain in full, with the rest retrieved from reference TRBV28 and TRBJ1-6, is DVKVTQSSRYLVKRTGEKVFLECVQDMDHENMFWYRQDPGLGLRLIYFSYDVKMKEKGDIPEGYSVSREKKERFSLILESASTNQTSMYLCASRVDRGPGGSPLHFGNGTRLTVT.

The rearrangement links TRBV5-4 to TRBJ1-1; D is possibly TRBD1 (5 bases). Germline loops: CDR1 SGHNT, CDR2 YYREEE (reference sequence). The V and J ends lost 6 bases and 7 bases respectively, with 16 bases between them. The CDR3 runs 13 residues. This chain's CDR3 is CASTVRHTGEAFF. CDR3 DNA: TGTGCCAGCACCGTTCGCCACACAGGTGAAGCTTTCTTT.

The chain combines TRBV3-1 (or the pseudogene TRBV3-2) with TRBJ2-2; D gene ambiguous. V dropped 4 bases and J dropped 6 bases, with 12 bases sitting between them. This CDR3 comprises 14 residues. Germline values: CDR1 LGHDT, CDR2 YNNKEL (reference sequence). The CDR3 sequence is CASSPSLVAGELFF. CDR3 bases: TGTGCCAGCAGCCCTTCCCTAGTCGCCGGGGAGCTGTTTTTT.

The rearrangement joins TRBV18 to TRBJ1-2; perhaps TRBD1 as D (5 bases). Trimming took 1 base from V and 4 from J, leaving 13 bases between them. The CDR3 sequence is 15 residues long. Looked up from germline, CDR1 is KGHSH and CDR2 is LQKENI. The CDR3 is CASSPLQEIGYGYTF. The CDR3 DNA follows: TGTGCCAGCTCACCACTACAGGAGATAGGCTATGGCTACACCTTC.